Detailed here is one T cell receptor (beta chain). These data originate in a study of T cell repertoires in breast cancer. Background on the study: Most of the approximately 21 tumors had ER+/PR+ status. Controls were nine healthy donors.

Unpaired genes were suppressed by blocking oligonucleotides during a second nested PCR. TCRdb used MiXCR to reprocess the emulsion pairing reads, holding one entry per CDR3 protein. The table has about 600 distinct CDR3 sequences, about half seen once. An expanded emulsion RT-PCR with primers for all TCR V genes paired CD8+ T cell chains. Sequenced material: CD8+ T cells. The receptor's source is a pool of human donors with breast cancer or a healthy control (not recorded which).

For the CDR3, the DNA is TGTGCCAGCAGCCCCAGCACAGGGGGGACTGAAGCTTTCTTT. It yields the protein CASSPSTGGTEAFF. V and J are TRBV7-9 and TRBJ1-1; 8 nucleotides align to TRBD1. The CDR3 sequence is 14 residues long. Trimming cost V 5 bases and J 5 bases; bases outside gene matches: 7. The germline gives CDR1 SEHNR, CDR2 FQNEAQ (reference sequence). The full variable domain, rest sourced from reference TRBV7-9 and TRBJ1-1, is DTGVSQNPRHKITKRGQNVTFRCDPISEHNRLYWYRQTLGQGPEFLTYFQNEAQLEKSRLLSDRFSAERPKGSFSTLEIQRTEQGDSAMYLCASSPSTGGTEAFFGQGTRLTVV.